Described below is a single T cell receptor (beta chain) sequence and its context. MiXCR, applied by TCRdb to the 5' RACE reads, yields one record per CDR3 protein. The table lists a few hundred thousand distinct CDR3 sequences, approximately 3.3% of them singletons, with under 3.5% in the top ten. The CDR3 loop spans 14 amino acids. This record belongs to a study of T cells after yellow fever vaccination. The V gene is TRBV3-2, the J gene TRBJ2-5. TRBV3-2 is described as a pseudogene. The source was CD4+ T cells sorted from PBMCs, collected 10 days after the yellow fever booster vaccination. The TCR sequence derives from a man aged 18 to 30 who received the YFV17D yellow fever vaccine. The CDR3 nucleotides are TGTGCCAGCAGCCCCGGCGGTTTCCAAGAGACCCAGTACTTC. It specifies CASSPGGFQETQYF.